The source of this T cell receptor (beta chain) is a study of T cell clonality in common variable immunodeficiency. Produced via immunoSEQ multiplex PCR; TCRdb's table is partial and in-frame only. The sample contains 30,000 to 40,000 clones, none of them singletons. This clone was picked up many times. From the germline J gene comes the end of the CDR3, since the read stops 3 residues before it. This CDR3 has 13 residues. Between the trimmed V and J ends, which lost 3 bases and 0 bases, there was a span of 8 bases. CDR1 DFQATT and CDR2 SNEGSKA come from the germline V gene (reference sequence). This TCR derives from a person between 18 and 75 years old in good health. V usage is TRBV20-1 and J usage is TRBJ1-1; no clear D gene. Sequenced sample: peripheral blood mononuclear cells. Here the CDR3 reads CSARAGLNTEAFF. The part of the CDR3 DNA that was read is TGCAGTGCTAGGGCAGGTTTGAACACTGAA.